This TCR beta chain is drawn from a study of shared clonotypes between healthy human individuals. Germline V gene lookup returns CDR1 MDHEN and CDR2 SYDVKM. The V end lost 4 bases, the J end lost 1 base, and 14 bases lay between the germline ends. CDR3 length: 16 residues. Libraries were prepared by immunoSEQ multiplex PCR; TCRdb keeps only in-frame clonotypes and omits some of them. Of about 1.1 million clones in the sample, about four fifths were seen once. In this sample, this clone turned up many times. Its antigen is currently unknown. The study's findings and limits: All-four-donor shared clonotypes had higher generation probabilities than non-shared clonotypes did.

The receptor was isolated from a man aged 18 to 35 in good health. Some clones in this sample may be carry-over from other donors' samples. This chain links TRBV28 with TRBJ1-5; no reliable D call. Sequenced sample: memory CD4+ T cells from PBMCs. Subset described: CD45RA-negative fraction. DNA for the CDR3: TGTGCCAGCAGTTCGGGAGGGCAAGTAAGCAATCAGCCCCAGCATTTT. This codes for CASSSGGQVSNQPQHF.